These T cell receptor beta chains were read from a single sample in a study of T cells in Graves' hyperthyroidism and ophthalmopathy. TCRdb re-analysed the multiplex PCR reads in MiXCR, keeping a single row per CDR3 protein. The table shows more than 550,000 distinct CDR3 sequences, with just under 45% occurring only once. Sample: peripheral blood or thyroid tissue (not recorded which). The origin of the receptors is an adult man with Graves' disease, either hyperthyroidism or ophthalmopathy (not recorded which). Each CDR3 is given with its conserved first and last residue. Fields, in order: V gene, clone size, D gene, J gene, CDR3 DNA, CDR3 protein. The D gene is left open where the match is weak. Size is stated for part of the rows, as once, few or many counts, or as a class when the clone is expanded.

TRBV7-8	NA	NA	TRBJ1-6	TGTGCCAGCAGTTTGCAGCAGGGACCCTATAATTCACCCCTCCACTTT	CASSLQQGPYNSPLHF
TRBV6-1	NA	NA	TRBJ2-3	TGTGCCAGCTTTAGGGAGTCCGCAGATACGCAGTATTTT	CASFRESADTQYF
TRBV20-1	few	NA	TRBJ1-6	TGCAGTGCCCAGGAGGATCCAAATTCACCCCTCCACTTT	CSAQEDPNSPLHF
TRBV11-2	NA	NA	TRBJ1-1	TGTGCCAGCAGCTTAGACACAGGTCCGAACACTGAAGCTTTCTTT	CASSLDTGPNTEAFF
TRBV20-1	many	TRBD1	TRBJ1-3	TGCAGTGCTAGCTCCGGGACAGGGCCAGGAAACACCATATATTTT	CSASSGTGPGNTIYF
TRBV7-8	NA	NA	TRBJ1-6	TGTGCCAGCAGCTTACAGGGGACCATAAATAATTCACCCCTCCACTTT	CASSLQGTINNSPLHF
TRBV7-3	many	NA	TRBJ1-1	TGTGCCAGCAGCTTAAACGCAGGGATGGGCACTGAAGCTTTCTTT	CASSLNAGMGTEAFF
TRBV7-3	NA	NA	TRBJ1-1	TGTGCCAGCAGCGGGGACTGGCGGGCTTTCTTT	CASSGDWRAFF
TRBV2	NA	NA	TRBJ2-7	TGTGCCAGCAGTTTGACCCCCCCCGCACTTTTTACCTACGAGCAGTACTTC	CASSLTPPALFTYEQYF
TRBV6-5	few	NA	TRBJ1-5	TGTGCCAGCACCAGGGGAGGGGCCAATCAGCCCCAGCATTTT	CASTRGGANQPQHF
TRBV12-3/TRBV12-4	NA	NA	TRBJ1-6	TGTGCCAGCAGGGGAACGGGACACTTTTATAATTCACCCCTCCACTTT	CASRGTGHFYNSPLHF
TRBV29-1	few	TRBD1	TRBJ2-7	TGCAGCGTTGAGTCGCCGGGACAGACTCCCTACGAGCAGTACTTC	CSVESPGQTPYEQYF
TRBV12-3/TRBV12-4	NA	NA	TRBJ1-1	TGTGCCAGCACCGTAGTCCAGATGAACACTGAAGCTTTCTTT	CASTVVQMNTEAFF
TRBV5-1	many	NA	TRBJ1-4	TGCGCCAGCAGCTTCCAGGGTAATGAAAAACTGTTTTTT	CASSFQGNEKLFF